This T cell receptor beta chain originates from a study of CD8 T cells in ankylosing spondylitis (TCRdb year 2017). Regarding the study in general: To find TCR variants linked to disease, the study profiled T cell receptor beta repertoires in ankylosing spondylitis patients and healthy donors. The full study cohort comprised 25 ankylosing spondylitis patients and about 110 healthy donors. Samples of peripheral blood were taken, and for ankylosing spondylitis patients, synovial fluid was collected as well.

V lost 3 bases and J lost 4 bases; the stretch between them is 12 bases long. The CDR3 sequence holds 14 residues, the cysteine and phenylalanine included. Only CDR3 DNA remains: 42 bases, in frame from the first base. According to the germline V gene, CDR1 reads MDHEN and CDR2 reads SYDVKM. The reads were generated on an Illumina HiSeq 2500. Quantitative 5'-RACE with molecular barcodes was used to prepare TCR beta libraries. Per the source publication's procedure: To identify disease-linked TCR variants, a new computational method was used, one built on a probabilistic model of VDJ rearrangement. Clones were called with MiXCR by TCRdb after fastp trimmed the public reads at Q25, and only in-frame beta chains were retained. Each CDR3 protein gets just one entry, which takes the most common genes and DNA from the rows behind it. The V and J calls and clone size come from TCRdb's table, not from the authors' own analysis. The sample table contains about 250,000 distinct CDR3 sequences; only one count was recorded for under 35% of them. Of the sample, approximately 4% falls within the top ten clones.

Study-level results and caveats: A CD8+ phenotype was shown by the disease-linked clones, which were found at relatively low frequencies in peripheral blood. A TCR beta motif of several highly homologous amino acid variants appeared characteristic of blood from ankylosing spondylitis patients. Significant enrichment of the disease-linked clones was reported in matched synovial fluid samples from ankylosing spondylitis patients. Some TCR beta motif variants had previously been reported in synovial fluid and blood of reactive arthritis patients, which suggested common disease-initiation mechanisms.

With respect to this clonotype: Its antigen remains undetermined. It has no much larger one-base neighbor in the sample; base qualities were not kept.

Sequencing input: blood, either unsorted or a sorted T cell fraction (not recorded which). Rearrangement joined TRBV28 to TRBJ2-5; a weak D assignment points to TRBD2 (7 bases agree). The TCR originated in a male donor with ankylosing spondylitis or in good health (not recorded which). The CDR3 amino acid sequence is: CASSLGGGGETQYF. The DNA reads TGTGCCAGCAGTTTGGGAGGGGGAGGAGAGACCCAGTACTTC.